This T cell receptor (beta chain) was recorded in a study of monozygotic twins with inflammatory bowel disease. Study-level points and caveats: Compared with healthy co-twins, IBD patients showed reduced TCRbeta repertoire diversity by inverse Simpson. Repertoire similarity did not differ between concordant and discordant twins, possibly owing to limited power.

The CDR3 extends over 15 amino acids. The germline V gene has CDR1 SGHRS and CDR2 YFSETQ. Turning to this clonotype: The antigen is not known.

TCRdb re-called the 5' RACE reads; every CDR3 protein appears as one record, without DNA. The sample has fewer than 550,000 distinct CDR3 sequences. This TCR was sampled from a human donor with ulcerative colitis or Crohn's disease, or a healthy co-twin of an affected twin (not recorded which). The sample taken for sequencing was blood. V usage is TRBV5-1 and J usage is TRBJ1-6. The CDR3 sequence is CASSLTQLSSSPLHF.